This entry lists 17 T cell receptor gamma chains sequenced from one sample in a study of Vδ1+ human thymocytes. Study-level results: Highly polyclonal TRG and TRD repertoires with Gaussian CDR3 length distributions appeared in thymus.

These TCRs are of unknown antigen specificity. Sequences come from RNA converted to cDNA by reverse transcription. Pooled V-gene forward primers with one constant-region reverse primer generated the CDR3 amplicons by multiplex PCR. TCRdb applied CATT to the multiplex PCR reads for clone calling. The sample lists some 22,000 gamma-chain clones, roughly 13% seen once, with roughly 2% in the top ten. The sequencing sample was made of Vdelta1+ gamma-delta thymocytes from the thymus. The subset denotes: FACS-sorted CD3+ TCRalphabeta- TCRVdelta1+ TCRVdelta2- thymocytes. These receptors all come from a child less than two years old who had congenital heart surgery.

This clone turned up a few times. The same CDR3 can be traced to other DNA sequences in this sample. The rearrangement links TRGV4 to TRGJ1 or TRGJ2. V lost 2 bases, J lost 7 bases, and 5 bases stayed unmatched. CDR1 is EGSTGY, CDR2 YDSYTSSV, per germline. This CDR3 has 12 residues. The CDR3 protein is CATWDARYKKLF. The CDR3 DNA is TGTGCCACCTGGGATGCAAGATATAAGAAACTCTTT.

On this clone itself: The junction departs from germline at one end; a sequencing error may be responsible. V is TRGV9 and J is TRGJ1 or TRGJ2. The CDR3 runs 12 residues. Germline V CDR1 and CDR2: GITISATS, ISYDGTV (reference sequence). CDR3 sequence (DNA): TGTGCCTTGTGTGAGGGGGATTATAAGAAACTCTTT. This gives the protein CALCEGDYKKLF.

V usage is TRGV2 and J usage is TRGJ1 or TRGJ2. Germline assignment: CDR1 EGSNGY and CDR2 YDSYNSKV. Germline trimming cut 0 bases from V and 10 bases from J; bases unmatched to any gene: 9. The CDR3 is 13 amino acids. CDR3 bases: TGTGCCACCTGGGACGGGCCGATCGGCAAGAAACTCTTT. It is translated as CATWDGPIGKKLF.

This sequence joins TRGV4 and TRGJ1 or TRGJ2. With 9 bases clipped from V and 2 bases from J, the junction kept 1 base outside the gene matches. The CDR3 loop spans 10 amino acids. Germline assignment: CDR1 EGSTGY and CDR2 YDSYTSSV. The chain's CDR3 is CATHYYKKLF. DNA for the CDR3: TGTGCCACCCATTATTATAAGAAACTCTTT.

The V call is TRGV8, the J call TRGJ1 or TRGJ2. This CDR3 spans 14 amino acids. Germline assignment: CDR1 VENAVY and CDR2 YDSYNSRV. With 4 bases clipped from V and 5 bases from J, the junction kept 11 bases outside the gene matches. The CDR3 nucleotides are TGTGCCACCTGGGAGGACCATGGAGATTATAAGAAACTCTTT. This encodes CATWEDHGDYKKLF.

The V gene is TRGV5, the J gene TRGJ1 or TRGJ2. The germline V gene encodes CDR1 VINAFY and CDR2 YDVSNSKD. With V trimmed by 6 bases and J by 6 bases, 8 bases remained unmatched. The CDR3 is 12 amino acids. CDR3 loop: CATWPGGYKKLF. The CDR3 DNA is TGTGCCACCTGGCCGGGGGGTTATAAGAAACTCTTT.

Turning to this clone: Within the sample, other DNA sequences also encode this same CDR3. The chain uses TRGV4 and TRGJ1 or TRGJ2. The CDR3 contains 14 residues. Trimming took 0 bases from V and 0 from J; bases not matched to a gene: 2. Germline values: CDR1 EGSTGY, CDR2 YDSYTSSV. The CDR3 region is CATWDGWNYYKKLF. The CDR3 nucleotides read TGTGCCACCTGGGATGGGTGGAATTATTATAAGAAACTCTTT.

This clone was found a few times. Other DNA sequences in this specimen translate into the identical CDR3. The gene calls are TRGV8 and TRGJP1. The V segment lost 1 base and the J segment 6 bases; nucleotides outside the gene matches: 2. The CDR3 runs to 13 residues. Germline V gives CDR1 VENAVY, CDR2 YDSYNSRV. The CDR3 coding sequence is TGTGCCACCTGGGATAGACCTGGTTGGTTCAAGATATTT. This gives the protein CATWDRPGWFKIF.

Only a few counts were recorded for this clone. The gene calls are TRGV4 and TRGJ1 or TRGJ2. Trimming took 6 bases from V and 10 from J; bases not matched to a gene: 9. CDR1 and CDR2 from the germline V gene are EGSTGY and YDSYTSSV. This CDR3 contains 11 residues. The CDR3 nucleotides read TGTGCCACCTGGAAGGGGTGGAAGAAACTCTTT. Translation gives CATWKGWKKLF.

In this sample, this clone turned up a few times. This may stem from a read error, because a much larger clone lies one nucleotide away. The chain uses TRGV4 and TRGJP2. CDR1 and CDR2 (germline): EGSTGY, YDSYTSSV. The length of the CDR3 is 13 residues. CDR3 in amino acids: CATWDGSGWIKTF. The CDR3 DNA sequence: TGTGCCACCTGGGATGGGAGTGGTTGGATCAAGACGTTT.

The chain is built from TRGV2 and TRGJP2. With V trimmed by 3 bases and J by 0 bases, 10 bases remained unmatched. This CDR3 contains 17 residues. The germline V gene has CDR1 EGSNGY and CDR2 YDSYNSKV. The CDR3 is CATWDPVIHSSDWIKTF. DNA for the CDR3: TGTGCCACCTGGGACCCCGTGATCCATAGTAGTGATTGGATCAAGACGTTT.

This clone was picked up a small number of times. The junction does not match germline at one end; this may be a read error. The chain employs TRGV2 and TRGJ1 or TRGJ2. CDR1 and CDR2 from the germline V gene are EGSNGY and YDSYNSKV. The CDR3 is 13 residues long. CDR3 residues: CATWITNYHKKLF. CDR3 in DNA: TGTGCCACCTGGATCACGAATTATCATAAGAAACTCTTT.

V gene TRGV4 combines with J gene TRGJ1 or TRGJ2. Per germline, CDR1 EGSTGY and CDR2 YDSYTSSV. The CDR3 spans 15 residues. The J segment lost 1 base and the V segment lost 3 bases, leaving 9 bases of the junction unmatched. This CDR3 reads CATWDRKNNYYKKLF. As DNA, the CDR3 is TGTGCCACCTGGGATCGAAAGAACAATTATTATAAGAAACTCTTT.

Regarding this clone: The identical CDR3 is also encoded by other nucleotide sequences in the sample. The chain uses TRGV9 and TRGJ1 or TRGJ2. This CDR3 is 13 amino acids long. The ends lost 3 bases at V and 3 bases at J; junction bases unmatched: 5. The germline CDR1 and CDR2 sequences are GITISATS and ISYDGTV (reference sequence). The CDR3 spells CALWEPPYYKKLF. CDR3 DNA: TGTGCCTTGTGGGAGCCCCCTTATTATAAGAAACTCTTT.

A few counts support this clone. This chain links TRGV4 with TRGJ1 or TRGJ2. J lost 8 bases, V lost 9 bases, and 4 bases had no gene match. The CDR3 is made up of 9 amino acids. The germline V gene encodes CDR1 EGSTGY and CDR2 YDSYTSSV. Written as DNA, the CDR3 is TGTGCCACCCCGGATAAGAAACTCTTT. It translates to CATPDKKLF.

The chain has TRGV8 and TRGJ1 or TRGJ2. This CDR3 region has 12 residues. The V segment lost 2 bases and the J segment 6 bases; nucleotides outside the gene matches: 4. Germline CDR1 VENAVY, CDR2 YDSYNSRV. CDR3 in amino acids: CATWDMAYKKLF. The CDR3 coding sequence is TGTGCCACCTGGGATATGGCTTATAAGAAACTCTTT.

For this clone: A much larger clone differs by one base, so this may be a read error. The gene calls are TRGV3 and TRGJ1 or TRGJ2. Per the germline V gene, CDR1 is VTNTFY and CDR2 is YDVSTARD (reference sequence). The CDR3 consists of 13 residues. The V and J ends lost 0 bases and 6 bases, in that order; junction bases with no gene match: 5. CDR3 sequence reads: CATWDRHCYKKLF. The CDR3 nucleotides are TGTGCCACCTGGGACAGGCATTGTTATAAGAAACTCTTT.